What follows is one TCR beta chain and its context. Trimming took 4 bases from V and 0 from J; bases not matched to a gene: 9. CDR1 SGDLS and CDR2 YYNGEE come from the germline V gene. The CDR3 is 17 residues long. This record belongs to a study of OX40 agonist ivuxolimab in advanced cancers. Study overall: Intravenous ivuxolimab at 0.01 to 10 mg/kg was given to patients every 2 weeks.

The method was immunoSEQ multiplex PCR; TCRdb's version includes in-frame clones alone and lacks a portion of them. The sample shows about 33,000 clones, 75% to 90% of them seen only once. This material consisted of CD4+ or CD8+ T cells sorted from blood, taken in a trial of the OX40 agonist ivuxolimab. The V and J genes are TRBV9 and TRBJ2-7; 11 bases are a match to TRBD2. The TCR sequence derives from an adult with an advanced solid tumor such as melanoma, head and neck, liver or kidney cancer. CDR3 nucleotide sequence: TGTGCCAGCAGCAAGGGTATACTAGCGGGAGACTCCTACGAGCAGTACTTC. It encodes CASSKGILAGDSYEQYF.